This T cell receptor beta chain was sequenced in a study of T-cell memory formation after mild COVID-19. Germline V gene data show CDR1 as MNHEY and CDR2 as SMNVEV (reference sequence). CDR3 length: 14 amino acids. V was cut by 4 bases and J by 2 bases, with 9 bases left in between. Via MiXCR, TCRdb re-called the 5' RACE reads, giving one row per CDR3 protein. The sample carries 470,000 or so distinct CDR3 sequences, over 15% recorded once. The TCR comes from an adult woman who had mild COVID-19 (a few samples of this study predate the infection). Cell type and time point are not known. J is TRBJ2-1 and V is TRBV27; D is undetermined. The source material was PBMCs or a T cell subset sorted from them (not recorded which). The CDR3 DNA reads TGTGCCAGCAGTTGGGCAGGCGCCTACAATGAGCAGTTCTTC. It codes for CASSWAGAYNEQFF.